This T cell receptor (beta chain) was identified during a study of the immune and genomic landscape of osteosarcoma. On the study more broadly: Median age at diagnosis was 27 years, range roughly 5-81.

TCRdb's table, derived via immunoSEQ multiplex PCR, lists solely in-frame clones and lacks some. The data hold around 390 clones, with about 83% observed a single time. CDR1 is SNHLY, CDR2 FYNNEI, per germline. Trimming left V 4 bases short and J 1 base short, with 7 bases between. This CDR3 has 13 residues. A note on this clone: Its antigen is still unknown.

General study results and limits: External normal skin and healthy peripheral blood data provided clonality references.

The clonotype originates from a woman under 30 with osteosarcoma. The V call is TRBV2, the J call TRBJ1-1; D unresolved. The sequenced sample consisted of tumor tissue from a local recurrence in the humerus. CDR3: CASSVGENTEAFF. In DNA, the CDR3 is TGTGCCAGCAGTGTTGGGGAGAACACTGAAGCTTTCTTT.